The rows below give T cell receptor beta chains drawn from one sample of a study of T cell responses to AZD1222 COVID-19 vaccine. TCRdb keeps only in-frame clones here, not all; method: immunoSEQ multiplex PCR. The top ten hold roughly 3.9% of the sample, which has some 130,000 clones, around 84% seen once. The sequencing used peripheral blood, collected on day 0 of AZD1222 vaccination. All receptors derive from an adult in good health. Each CDR3 is given with its conserved first and last residue. A D gene is named only where the DNA matches it firmly. Size is stated for part of the rows, as once, few or many counts, or as a class when the clone is expanded.

clone_size j_call v_call d_call cdr3_nt cdr3_aa
NA TRBJ1-1 TRBV27 NA TGTGCCAGCAGTTCCCTACCTTTAAGTGGGAACACTGAAGCTTTCTTT CASSSLPLSGNTEAFF
NA TRBJ1-1 TRBV2 NA TGTGCCAGCAGCTCCGACAGACTCACTGAAGCTTTCTTT CASSSDRLTEAFF
NA TRBJ2-7 TRBV6-1 NA TGTGCCAGCAGTGACCAGAGGGGGGTCTACGAGCAGTACTTC CASSDQRGVYEQYF
once TRBJ2-5 TRBV6-5 TRBD2 TGTGCCAGCAGTTCCAGCGGGGGGGCAGTCGGAGAGACCCAGTACTTC CASSSSGGAVGETQYF
NA TRBJ2-1 TRBV6-6 NA TGTGCCAGCAGTTACTCGCCCAGGGGGGATAACAATGAGCAGTTCTTC CASSYSPRGDNNEQFF
NA TRBJ2-7 TRBV6-5 NA TGTGCCAGCAGTCCTCAGGGTTCCGAGCAGTACTTC CASSPQGSEQYF
NA TRBJ1-1 TRBV9 TRBD1 TGTGCCAGCAGCGTCCGGACAGGGGGGCAAGCTTTCTTT CASSVRTGGQAFF
NA TRBJ1-2 TRBV24-1 NA TGTGCCACCAGTGATTTGCGGGGGGGCGACTATGGCTACACCTTC CATSDLRGGDYGYTF
NA TRBJ2-7 TRBV5-1 NA TGCGCCAGCAGCTTTGACACCGAGCAGTACTTC CASSFDTEQYF
NA TRBJ1-1 TRBV27 NA TGTGCCAGCAGCCCGTTCAGCGGGGCGAACACTGAAGCTTTCTTT CASSPFSGANTEAFF
NA TRBJ1-1 TRBV19 NA TGTGCCAGTAGGGCCAAGAAGGCTTTCTTT CASRAKKAFF
NA TRBJ1-6 TRBV7-9 TRBD1 TGTGCCAGCAGACAGGGGACCGATAATTCACCCCTCCACTTT CASRQGTDNSPLHF
once TRBJ2-3 TRBV7-9 TRBD2 TGTGCCAGCAGCCCAACTAGCGGGTCCACAGATACGCAGTATTTT CASSPTSGSTDTQYF
NA TRBJ2-5 TRBV24-1 NA TGTGCCACCAGTGATCCACAGGGAGGTGGCAGGGGCCAAGAGACCCAGTACTTC CATSDPQGGGRGQETQYF
NA TRBJ1-5 TRBV27 NA TGTGCCAGCAGTTTATCGGGGACATTTCATCAGCCCCAGCATTTT CASSLSGTFHQPQHF
once TRBJ2-7 TRBV6-5 NA TGTGCCAGCAGCCCACGGACGGGGAACTACGAGCAGTACTTC CASSPRTGNYEQYF
NA TRBJ2-1 TRBV7-9 NA TGTGCCAGCAGCTTAGCCGGAGGTTGGCATGAGCAGTTCTTC CASSLAGGWHEQFF
NA TRBJ1-1 TRBV5-1 NA TGCGCCAGCGAAGATACTTTGACGGGGAACACTGAAGCTTTCTTT CASEDTLTGNTEAFF
NA TRBJ1-6 TRBV4-1 NA TGCGCCAGCAGCCAAGATCTCCAGGAGGCACCCCTCCACTTT CASSQDLQEAPLHF
NA TRBJ1-6 TRBV18 NA TGTGCCAGCTCACCCCCCGGGACAAGGAATTCACCCCTCCACTTT CASSPPGTRNSPLHF
NA TRBJ1-5 TRBV27 NA TGTGCCAGCAGTCTGACCGCAGGGAGGTTGGCGTTCAATCAGCCCCAGCATTTT CASSLTAGRLAFNQPQHF
NA TRBJ2-2 TRBV29-1 NA TGCAGCGTTGCTCGGGGGACACTCAACACCGGGGAGCTGTTTTTT CSVARGTLNTGELFF
NA TRBJ1-4 TRBV6-5 TRBD1 TGTGCCAGCAGTTACTCGGGACAGTCTAATGAAAAACTGTTTTTT CASSYSGQSNEKLFF
NA TRBJ1-5 TRBV28 NA TGTGCCAGCAGTCTCTCTCTCCGGGGGAATCAGCCCCAGCATTTT CASSLSLRGNQPQHF
NA TRBJ1-2 TRBV3-1/TRBV3-2 NA TGTGCCAGCAGCCAAGATCGGGCATATGGCTACACCTTC CASSQDRAYGYTF
NA TRBJ1-1 TRBV11-2 NA TGTGCCAGCAGACCTGGCAGGGTGACTGAAGCTTTCTTT CASRPGRVTEAFF
NA TRBJ1-1 TRBV6-5 NA TGTGCCAGCAGTTACTCGAGACAGGTGAACACTGAAGCTTTCTTT CASSYSRQVNTEAFF
NA TRBJ2-2 TRBV6-5 NA TGTGCCAGCAGTTCAACAACAGGGGAGCTGTTTTTT CASSSTTGELFF
once TRBJ1-1 TRBV18 NA TGTGCCAGCTCGGCTAGTTCGTTCGAAGCTTTCTTT CASSASSFEAFF
NA TRBJ1-2 TRBV5-1 TRBD1 TGCGCCAGCAGCCCGGACAGGGTGAACTATGGCTACACCTTC CASSPDRVNYGYTF
NA TRBJ1-2 TRBV19 NA TGTGCCAGTAGTCCGGGGAACTATGGCTACACCTTC CASSPGNYGYTF
NA TRBJ2-7 TRBV27 TRBD1 TGTGCCAGCAGTCTCCGGGGACAGGGAGGCTACGAGCAGTACTTC CASSLRGQGGYEQYF
NA TRBJ1-1 TRBV19 TRBD1 TGTGCCAGTAAAGGAAGGAATACAGGGGCAAGGGACACTGAAGCTTTCTTT CASKGRNTGARDTEAFF
NA TRBJ2-7 TRBV9 TRBD2 TGTGCCAGCAGCCCGCCGGGAGGGTCGGGGCAGTACTTC CASSPPGGSGQYF
NA TRBJ2-3 TRBV19 TRBD1 TGTGCCAGTAGTACACAGGGGGGAATAGGTACGCAGTATTTT CASSTQGGIGTQYF
NA TRBJ2-7 TRBV30 TRBD1 TGTGCCTGGAGAGACAGGGGCGAGCAGTACTTC CAWRDRGEQYF
NA TRBJ2-2 TRBV5-4 TRBD2 TGTGCCAGCAGCACACGACTAGCGGGGGGCTTCGGGGAGCTGTTTTTT CASSTRLAGGFGELFF
NA TRBJ2-3 TRBV10-2 NA TGCGCCAGCAGTGATGGGGTTACCACAGATACGCAGTATTTT CASSDGVTTDTQYF
NA TRBJ1-5 TRBV5-1 TRBD1 TGCGCCAGCAGCTTAGGACAGGGGGCTGTTCAGCCCCAGCATTTT CASSLGQGAVQPQHF
NA TRBJ1-1 TRBV6-5 NA TGTGCCAGCAGTTACGATACAGGGAGAATGAACACTGAAGCTTTCTTT CASSYDTGRMNTEAFF
NA TRBJ1-5 TRBV24-1 TRBD1 TGTGCCACCAGTGATGCCGGGACAGGCATGAATCAGCCCCAGCATTTT CATSDAGTGMNQPQHF
many TRBJ1-4 TRBV5-1 NA TGCGCCAGCAGCTTGTTTGGCCCAGGGGATGAAAAACTGTTTTTT CASSLFGPGDEKLFF
NA TRBJ1-4 TRBV5-1 TRBD1 TGCGCCAGCAGCTTAGGACAGGGGACCGCAACTAATGAAAAACTGTTTTTT CASSLGQGTATNEKLFF
NA TRBJ1-1 TRBV13 NA TGTGCCAGCAGCTTAGGCCGGGCAGAAGGCACTGAAGCTTTCTTT CASSLGRAEGTEAFF
NA TRBJ2-7 TRBV7-9 NA TGTGCCAGCAGCTCCGACATCACTCTACGAGCGCAGTACTTC CASSSDITLRAQYF
NA TRBJ1-5 TRBV6-5 NA TGTGCCAGCAGCCCAGGTCAGCCCCAGCATTTT CASSPGQPQHF
NA TRBJ1-2 TRBV6-1 TRBD1 TGTGCCAGCAGTGAGGTCAGGGGGGCAGGCTACACCTTC CASSEVRGAGYTF
NA TRBJ1-3 TRBV9 NA TGTGCCAGCAGCGTAGAACTGAGGACAAGCTCTGGAAACACCATATATTTT CASSVELRTSSGNTIYF
NA TRBJ1-2 TRBV19 NA TGTGCCAGTAGTATTTCAGGGGAGAACTATGGCTACACCTTC CASSISGENYGYTF
once TRBJ1-1 TRBV6-5 NA TGTGCCAGCAGTTCCGGCGGAGGCAGGGGTACTGAAGCTTTCTTT CASSSGGGRGTEAFF
NA TRBJ1-1 TRBV19 NA TGTGCCAGTATAGGGGGAAACACTGAAGCTTTCTTT CASIGGNTEAFF
NA TRBJ1-1 TRBV14 NA TGTGCCAGCAGCCAAGACGGGGGACACACTGAAGCTTTCTTT CASSQDGGHTEAFF
many TRBJ1-6 TRBV2 NA TGTGCCAGCCGCGGCCAGGCAAATTCACCCCTCCACTTT CASRGQANSPLHF
NA TRBJ1-1 TRBV2 NA TGTGCCAGCAGCTTACAGGAACCGAACACTGAAGCTTTCTTT CASSLQEPNTEAFF
NA TRBJ1-1 TRBV29-1 NA TGCAGCGTTCACCTGGGGGGAATGAACACTGAAGCTTTCTTT CSVHLGGMNTEAFF